These 20 T cell receptor beta chains came from one sample sequenced in a study of graft-versus-host responses after intestinal transplantation. Only in-frame clones appear in the TCRdb table, and some are missing; sequencing was by immunoSEQ multiplex PCR. This table holds 20,000 to 30,000 clones, around two fifths found once. Sequenced here: alloreactive CD4+ T cells from a mixed lymphocyte reaction culture, sampled before intestinal transplant. Subset: CFSE-low proliferating T cells sorted from roughly 6-day pre-transplant mixed lymphocyte reaction (GvH or HvG direction). Every receptor here comes from a human patient who received an intestinal transplant.

This chain connects TRBV22-1 to TRBJ2-6; the table names TRBD2, a call not compared with the DNA. TRBV22-1 is recorded as a pseudogene. There are 18 residues in the CDR3. CDR3 protein: CPGRAIRKRTSRANVLTF. CDR3 nucleotide sequence: TGTCCTGGGAGGGCGATCAGAAAGCGAACAAGTCGGGCCAACGTCCTGACTTTC.

The V call is TRBV19, the J call TRBJ2-7; a possible D gene is TRBD2 (6 bases). Germline V gene lookup returns CDR1 LNHDA and CDR2 SQIVND (reference sequence). There are 13 residues in the CDR3. V was shortened by 2 bases and J by 4 bases, with 9 bases between the two germline ends. The CDR3 DNA sequence: TGTGCCAGTAGTATACGGGAGCGTTACGAGCAGTACTTC. Amino acid sequence: CASSIRERYEQYF.

This sequence joins TRBV7-7 and TRBJ2-3; D possibly corresponds to TRBD2 (5 bases). V was trimmed by 4 bases and J by 3 bases, leaving 14 bases between them. The CDR3 sequence is 15 residues long. Germline V gene sequence: CDR1 SSHAT, CDR2 FNYEAQ (reference sequence). The CDR3 DNA sequence: TGTGCCAGCAGCTCCGGTCTAGCTAGAACAGATACGCAGTATTTT. This encodes CASSSGLARTDTQYF.

V usage is TRBV4-1 and J usage is TRBJ2-6; 12 bases match TRBD2. Germline loops: CDR1 MGHRA, CDR2 YSYEKL. The CDR3 extends over 18 amino acids. Unmatched junction bases numbered 4, after V lost 4 bases and J lost 0 bases. CDR3 residues: CASSRLAGGLSGANVLTF. CDR3 DNA: TGCGCCAGCAGCCGGCTAGCGGGAGGGCTCTCTGGGGCCAACGTCCTGACTTTC.

This clone was counted a single time. This rearrangement joins TRBV5-1 to TRBJ2-2, with 7 bases identical to TRBD1. There are 18 residues in the CDR3. Trimming at V came to 4 bases and at J to 6 bases, leaving 18 bases not matched to a gene. The germline CDR1 and CDR2 sequences are SGHRS and YFSETQ. The CDR3 here is CASSEGRERQGSAGELFF. CDR3 in DNA: TGCGCCAGCAGCGAGGGCCGCGAGCGACAGGGCTCGGCCGGGGAGCTGTTTTTT.

This clone was counted only a few times. J is TRBJ2-4 and V is TRBV7-2, with 7 nucleotides matching TRBD2. After removal of 1 base from V and 6 bases from J, the junction contained 6 bases not matched to a gene. This CDR3 spans 15 amino acids. CDR1 SGHTA and CDR2 FQGNSA come from the germline V gene. In nucleotides, the CDR3 is TGTGCCAGCAGCTTAGTGGGGGGGTTCACAAACATTCAGTACTTC. Translation gives CASSLVGGFTNIQYF.

This clone is classed as medium-sized. The CDR3 reads CASSFLIGGAFF. The DNA of the CDR3 is TGTGCCAGCAGCTTTCTGATCGGGGGGGCTTTCTTT. J is TRBJ1-1 and V is TRBV25-1; a weak D match, TRBD1 (5 bases). The CDR3 runs to 12 residues. The V end was cut by 6 bases, the J end by 11 bases, with 16 bases between. Germline CDR1 reads MGHDK; CDR2 reads SYGVNS.

The chain combines TRBV11-2 with TRBJ2-7; D is possibly TRBD2 (6 bases). Germline loops: CDR1 SGHAT, CDR2 FQNNGV. The length of the CDR3 is 15 residues. Trimming cost V 0 bases and J 5 bases, with 14 bases left between them. The CDR3 here is CASSLDGARGDEQYF. CDR3 DNA sequence: TGTGCCAGCAGCTTAGACGGGGCGCGGGGAGACGAGCAGTACTTC.

Only a few counts were recorded for this clone. CDR3 DNA sequence: TGTGCCAGCAGTAGAGGCAGACGGACAGATACGCAGTATTTT. It specifies CASSRGRRTDTQYF. The rearrangement joins TRBV27 to TRBJ2-3; D is uncertain. Germline assignment: CDR1 MNHEY and CDR2 SMNVEV (reference sequence). V was pared by 5 bases and J by 3 bases, with 12 bases between. The CDR3 loop spans 14 amino acids.

This clone turned up a few times. The chain couples TRBV10-1 to TRBJ2-2; TRBD1 matches at 9 bases. The CDR3 contains 17 residues. The V gene end was trimmed by 1 base and the J gene end by 4 bases; junction bases not matched to a gene: 7. Germline CDR1 reads WNHNN; CDR2 reads SYGVQD (reference sequence). In DNA, the CDR3 is TGCGCCAGCAGTGAGTATTCCGGGACAGGGCGCACCGGGGAGCTGTTTTTT. Protein product: CASSEYSGTGRTGELFF.

The chain has TRBV2 and TRBJ2-3; 8 nucleotides line up with TRBD2. Looked up from germline, CDR1 is SNHLY and CDR2 is FYNNEI. The CDR3 loop spans 19 amino acids. V lost 4 bases to trimming and J lost 2 bases; unmatched junction nucleotides: 17. The CDR3 bases are TGTGCCAGCAGTGTCAGCGGGGGAGCGCTCTCGTTTAACACAGATACGCAGTATTTT. Its protein is CASSVSGGALSFNTDTQYF.

This sequence joins TRBV6-5 and TRBJ1-6, with 7 positions matching TRBD1. CDR3 length: 15 residues. The J segment lost 8 bases and the V segment lost 2 bases, leaving 6 bases of the junction unmatched. Germline CDR1 MNHEY, CDR2 SVGAGI. CDR3 nucleotides: TGTGCCAGCAGTTACCTGGGACAGTGGGATTCACCCCTCCACTTT. It encodes CASSYLGQWDSPLHF.

The J gene is TRBJ2-7, the V gene TRBV5-6, with 7 bases identical to TRBD2. The V gene end was trimmed by 4 bases and the J gene end by 3 bases; junction bases not matched to a gene: 10. The CDR3 spans 15 residues. Germline CDR1 and CDR2: SGHDT and YYEEEE. The CDR3 loop reads CASSGGGLGLYEQYF. CDR3 nucleotide sequence: TGTGCCAGCAGCGGGGGGGGGTTGGGACTCTACGAGCAGTACTTC.

V usage is TRBV5-1 and J usage is TRBJ2-3, with TRBD2 matching over 13 bases. The CDR3 loop spans 18 amino acids. After removal of 3 bases from V and 4 bases from J, the junction contained 11 bases not matched to a gene. Germline CDR1 and CDR2: SGHRS and YFSETQ. The DNA for the CDR3 is TGCGCCAGCAGCTGGGGACTAGCGGGGACCATATGGGCAGATACGCAGTATTTT. As protein: CASSWGLAGTIWADTQYF.

This clone was recorded once. The genes are TRBV30 and TRBJ2-5; 11 bases line up with TRBD2. Germline lookup yields CDR1 GTSNPN and CDR2 SVGIG (reference sequence). The CDR3 is 16 residues long. Germline trimming cut 3 bases from V and 7 bases from J; bases unmatched to any gene: 13. The CDR3 sequence: CAWRLAGGPSIGTQYF. For the CDR3, the DNA is TGTGCCTGGAGATTAGCGGGGGGGCCGAGTATTGGGACCCAGTACTTC.

The V call is TRBV7-2, the J call TRBJ2-1; 7 bases are a match to TRBD1. The CDR3 consists of 16 residues. V gave up 3 bases and J gave up 4 bases; unmatched junction bases: 9. Germline CDR1 and CDR2: SGHTA and FQGNSA. CDR3 region: CASSFQTGIIYNEQFF. Here the CDR3 DNA reads TGTGCCAGCAGCTTCCAGACAGGGATTATTTACAATGAGCAGTTCTTC. Variable domain in full (rest from reference TRBV7-2 and TRBJ2-1): GAGVSQSPSNKVTEKGKDVELRCDPISGHTALYWYRQSLGQGLEFLIYFQGNSAPDKSGLPSDRFSAERTGGSVSTLTIQRTQQEDSAVYLCASSFQTGIIYNEQFFGPGTRLTVL.

The chain employs TRBV5-6 and TRBJ1-2, with D possibly being TRBD1 (6 bases). Germline V gene sequence: CDR1 SGHDT, CDR2 YYEEEE. The CDR3 is 15 residues long. The V end was cut by 3 bases, the J end by 4 bases, with 16 bases between. The CDR3 is CASSSLQGLFYGYTF. The CDR3 DNA is TGTGCCAGCAGCTCGCTACAGGGCCTCTTCTATGGCTACACCTTC.

The chain joins TRBV11-1 to TRBJ2-3; possibly TRBD1 for D (5 bases). The V gene lost 1 base and the J gene lost 3 bases, with 11 bases spanning the gap. This CDR3 comprises 15 residues. Germline CDR1 and CDR2: SGHAT and FQDESV (reference sequence). The CDR3 reads CASSLVGQGTDTQYF. In nucleotides, the CDR3 is TGTGCCAGCAGCTTAGTTGGTCAGGGAACAGATACGCAGTATTTT.

This clone was counted between two and nine times. The V call is TRBV20-1, the J call TRBJ2-7; D is uncertain. This CDR3 spans 11 amino acids. Germline CDR1 and CDR2: DFQATT and SNEGSKA (reference sequence). Trimming took off 2 bases at V and 3 bases at J, with 5 bases between the two ends. CDR3 DNA sequence: TGCAGTGCTAGACCTTACTACGAGCAGTACTTC. This sequence encodes CSARPYYEQYF.

The chain couples TRBV20-1 to TRBJ2-7; D remains ambiguous. V was clipped by 2 bases and J by 2 bases, with 4 bases between them. CDR3 length: 11 residues. Germline V CDR1 and CDR2: DFQATT, SNEGSKA (reference sequence). The CDR3 nucleotides read TGCAGTGCTAGACCCGCCTACGAGCAGTACTTC. This codes for CSARPAYEQYF.